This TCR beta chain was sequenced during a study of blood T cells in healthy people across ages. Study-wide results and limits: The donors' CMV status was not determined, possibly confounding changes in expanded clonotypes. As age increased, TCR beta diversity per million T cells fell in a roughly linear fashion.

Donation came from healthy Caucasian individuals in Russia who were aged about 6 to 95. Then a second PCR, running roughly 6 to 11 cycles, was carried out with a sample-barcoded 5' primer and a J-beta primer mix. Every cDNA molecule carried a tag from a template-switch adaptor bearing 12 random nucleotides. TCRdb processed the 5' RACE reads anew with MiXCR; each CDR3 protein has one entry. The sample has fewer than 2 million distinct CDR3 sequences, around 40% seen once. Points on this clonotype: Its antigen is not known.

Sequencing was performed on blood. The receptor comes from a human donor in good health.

In DNA form, the CDR3 reads TGTGCCAGCAGTTTTTGGAACAATCAGCCCCAGCATTTT. Protein sequence: CASSFWNNQPQHF. V and J are TRBV12-3 or TRBV12-4 and TRBJ1-5, with D hard to call. The CDR3 covers 13 residues. The germline V and J ends were trimmed by 3 bases and 3 bases, with 6 bases remaining between them.